Below are 20 T cell receptor beta chains sequenced from a single sample in a study of T-cell memory formation after mild COVID-19. TCRdb independently ran MiXCR on the 5' RACE reads; one entry per CDR3 protein. The sample lists some 440,000 distinct CDR3 sequences, roughly 25% occurring once. The sequencing input was PBMCs or a T cell subset sorted from them (not recorded which). These receptors all come from an adult woman who had mild COVID-19 (a few samples of this study predate the infection). Cell type and time point are not known.

This clonotype was observed once. The J gene is TRBJ2-7, the V gene TRBV12-3 or TRBV12-4; D remains ambiguous. CDR3 length: 15 residues. V was cut by 7 bases and J by 6 bases, with 22 bases left in between. The CDR3 DNA reads as TGTGCCAGCACTCAAGGTGGCAGTTATACTCGCGAGCAGTACTTC. This sequence encodes CASTQGGSYTREQYF.

The V call is TRBV5-1, the J call TRBJ2-7; 8 nucleotides line up with TRBD1. V was pared by 3 bases and J by 4 bases, with 9 bases of the junction left unmatched. Germline CDR1 is SGHRS and CDR2 is YFSETQ. This CDR3 comprises 15 residues. The DNA for the CDR3 is TGCGCCAGCAGCTCACGTACGGGACAGGAGTACGAGCAGTACTTC. It codes for CASSSRTGQEYEQYF.

This chain uses TRBV27 with TRBJ1-2; the D gene is possibly TRBD1 (6 bases). The CDR3 sequence is 13 residues long. Germline CDR1 reads MNHEY; CDR2 reads SMNVEV (reference sequence). V lost 3 bases and J 2 bases, leaving 7 bases between the germline ends. The CDR3 sequence is CASSFDRNYGYTF. The DNA of the CDR3 is TGTGCCAGCAGTTTTGACAGGAACTATGGCTACACCTTC.

The chain uses TRBV3-1 and TRBJ1-1, with 7 bases matching TRBD1. The CDR3 length is 15 residues. The junction had 3 bases not matched to a gene; V was cut back by 1 base and J by 1 base. CDR1 and CDR2 from the germline V gene are LGHDT and YNNKEL (reference sequence). DNA for the CDR3: TGTGCCAGCAGCCAAGCCGGGACAGAGAACACTGAAGCTTTCTTT. This codes for CASSQAGTENTEAFF.

The CDR3 nucleotides read TGTGCCTGGAACCTAGCGGGGGAGGAGACCCAGTACTTC. This sequence encodes CAWNLAGEETQYF. The gene calls are TRBV30 and TRBJ2-5, with 10 bases fitting TRBD2. The germline V gene encodes CDR1 GTSNPN and CDR2 SVGIG (reference sequence). This CDR3 is built from 13 residues. V lost 4 bases, J lost 5 bases, and 4 bases stayed unmatched.

There are many counts of this clonotype. The gene calls are TRBV4-1 and TRBJ2-7; 11 bases agree with TRBD1. V was clipped by 3 bases and J by 3 bases; unmatched bases: 10. The CDR3 length is 17 residues. Per the germline V gene, CDR1 is MGHRA and CDR2 is YSYEKL. The CDR3 DNA is TGCGCCAGCAGCCAGCCGGGGGGGACAGGGGGTTTCTACGAGCAGTACTTC. Protein product: CASSQPGGTGGFYEQYF.

This clonotype is judged medium-sized. The chain is built from TRBV5-1 and TRBJ2-5, with a weak D call TRBD2 (6 bases). The CDR3 totals 13 residues. Between the trimmed V and J ends, which lost 7 bases and 2 bases, there was a span of 12 bases. Germline values: CDR1 SGHRS, CDR2 YFSETQ. CDR3 region: CASRKGLQETQYF. In DNA form, the CDR3 reads TGCGCCAGCCGTAAAGGACTACAAGAGACCCAGTACTTC.

This clonotype has only one observation. This chain uses TRBV29-1 with TRBJ1-5; D not certain. CDR3 length: 15 residues. Trimming removed 3 bases from V and 0 bases from J, with 12 bases in between. Germline-derived CDR1 and CDR2 are SQVTM and ANQGSEA. The CDR3 DNA sequence: TGCAGCGTTGATCTCGGCTACGGTAGCAATCAGCCCCAGCATTTT. It encodes CSVDLGYGSNQPQHF.

The chain is built from TRBV5-1 and TRBJ1-2, with a tentative D call TRBD1 (5 bases). Trimming removed 0 bases from V and 5 bases from J, with 14 bases in between. Germline V CDR1 and CDR2: SGHRS, YFSETQ. This CDR3 contains 15 residues. CDR3 nucleotides: TGCGCCAGCAGCTTGGGACGGAGTGGGGCTTATGGCTACACCTTC. Its protein product is CASSLGRSGAYGYTF.

This clonotype was seen a handful of times. The chain combines TRBV28 with TRBJ2-1; maybe TRBD2 (7 bases). Germline CDR1 MDHEN, CDR2 SYDVKM. Trimming pared 3 bases from V and 13 bases from J, leaving 16 bases between. The CDR3 consists of 13 residues. CDR3 DNA: TGTGCCAGCAGTTTCGGGGGGCTAGCGAATCAGTTCTTC. Residues: CASSFGGLANQFF.

This chain joins TRBV11-3 and TRBJ2-1; no clear D gene. Trimming shortened V by 1 base and J by 5 bases, and 15 bases separated the two germline ends. The germline V gene encodes CDR1 SGHNT and CDR2 YENEEA. The CDR3 length is 16 residues. CDR3 coding DNA: TGTGCCAGCAGCTTAGCCTTCGGCGATGCCGACAATGAGCAGTTCTTC. Its translation is CASSLAFGDADNEQFF.

This rearrangement joins TRBV6-5 to TRBJ2-5; D is undetermined. Trimming removed 2 bases at V and 3 bases at J, with 10 bases between. Germline values: CDR1 MNHEY, CDR2 SVGAGI. The CDR3 loop spans 14 amino acids. The DNA of the CDR3 is TGTGCCAGCAGTTACAATGACTGGAAAGAGACCCAGTACTTC. It yields the protein CASSYNDWKETQYF.

The table lists this clonotype with a few counts. The genes are TRBV6-5 and TRBJ2-2; the match to TRBD2 covers 11 bases. The ends lost 2 bases at V and 6 bases at J; junction bases unmatched: 5. The CDR3 is made up of 16 amino acids. Germline assignment: CDR1 MNHEY and CDR2 SVGAGI. The CDR3 region has the DNA TGTGCCAGCAGTTACGGTAGCGGGAGGGCCGCCGGGGAGCTGTTTTTT. As protein: CASSYGSGRAAGELFF.

V is TRBV7-9 and J is TRBJ2-5; D is undetermined. This CDR3 has 15 residues. V gave up 1 base and J gave up 1 base, with 10 bases separating them. Germline V gene data show CDR1 as SEHNR and CDR2 as FQNEAQ (reference sequence). The CDR3 is CASSLGPDAQETQYF. CDR3 DNA: TGTGCCAGCAGCTTAGGCCCGGACGCCCAAGAGACCCAGTACTTC. The full variable domain, in which reference TRBV7-9 and TRBJ2-5 provide the parts outside the CDR3, is DTGVSQNPRHKITKRGQNVTFRCDPISEHNRLYWYRQTLGQGPEFLTYFQNEAQLEKSRLLSDRFSAERPKGSFSTLEIQRTEQGDSAMYLCASSLGPDAQETQYFGPGTRLLVL.

For this clonotype: Without the conserved terminal phenylalanine or tryptophan, this CDR3 likely stems from a read error. CDR3 sequence reads: CASSLGARGTDTQYI. CDR3 nucleotide sequence: TGTGCCAGCAGCTTGGGCGCCAGGGGTACAGATACGCAGTATATT. This rearrangement joins TRBV5-5 to TRBJ2-3; a possible D gene is TRBD1 (6 bases). The germline gives CDR1 SGHKS, CDR2 YYEKEE (reference sequence). The CDR3 runs 15 residues. V shed 0 bases and J shed 3 bases, with 11 bases lying between them.

This chain connects TRBV5-1 to TRBJ2-5; D may be TRBD2 (6 bases). In germline, CDR1 is SGHRS, CDR2 YFSETQ. The V gene lost 0 bases and the J gene lost 1 base, with 10 bases spanning the gap. The CDR3 is 15 amino acids. The CDR3: CASSLGVSGQETQYF. The CDR3 bases are TGCGCCAGCAGCTTGGGGGTTAGCGGCCAAGAGACCCAGTACTTC.

In this sample, this clonotype turned up a few times. The chain links TRBV12-3 or TRBV12-4 to TRBJ2-4, with a weak D call TRBD1 (6 bases). V lost 6 bases and J lost 2, with 26 bases in between. There are 19 residues in the CDR3. CDR3 coding DNA: TGTGCCAGCAGCCCGCGCAAACAGGGATACCAACCCCCCAAAAACATTCAGTACTTC. This encodes CASSPRKQGYQPPKNIQYF.

This clonotype has just a few counts. The chain joins TRBV4-1 to TRBJ2-3; D gene unclear. Germline V lookup: CDR1 MGHRA, CDR2 YSYEKL. The CDR3 covers 16 residues. The germline V and J ends were trimmed by 0 bases and 5 bases, with 15 bases remaining between them. CDR3 coding DNA: TGCGCCAGCAGCCAAGATTTCATGCGGCCTGGAGATACGCAGTATTTT. This encodes CASSQDFMRPGDTQYF.

The count of this clonotype is one. This chain's CDR3 is CAWDKGAEAFF. CDR3 nucleotide sequence: TGTGCCTGGGACAAGGGAGCTGAAGCTTTCTTT. J is TRBJ1-1 and V is TRBV30; D unclear. The CDR3 consists of 11 residues. Germline V lookup: CDR1 GTSNPN, CDR2 SVGIG (reference sequence). V was cut by 5 bases and J by 6 bases, with 10 bases left in between.

A few counts support this clonotype. The chain links TRBV24-1 to TRBJ2-2, with D perhaps TRBD2 (5 bases). V dropped 9 bases and J dropped 2 bases, with 12 bases sitting between them. The CDR3 is made up of 14 amino acids. Germline V gene sequence: CDR1 KGHDR, CDR2 SFDVKD. The CDR3 protein is CATSGLINTGELFF. DNA for the CDR3: TGTGCCACCTCAGGACTGATTAACACCGGGGAGCTGTTTTTT.